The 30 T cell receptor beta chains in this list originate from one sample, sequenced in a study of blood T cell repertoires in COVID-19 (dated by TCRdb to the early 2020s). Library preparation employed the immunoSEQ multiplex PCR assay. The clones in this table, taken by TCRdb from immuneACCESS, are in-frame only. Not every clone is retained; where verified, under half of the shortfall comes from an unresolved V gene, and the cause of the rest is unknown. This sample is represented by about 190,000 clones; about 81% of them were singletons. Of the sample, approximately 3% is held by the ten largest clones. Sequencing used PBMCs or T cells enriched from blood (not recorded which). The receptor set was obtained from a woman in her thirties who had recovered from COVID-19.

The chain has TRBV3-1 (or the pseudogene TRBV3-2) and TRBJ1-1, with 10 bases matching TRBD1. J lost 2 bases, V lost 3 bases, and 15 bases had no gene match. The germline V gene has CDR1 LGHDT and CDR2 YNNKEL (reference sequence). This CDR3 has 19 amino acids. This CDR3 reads CASSQAKSPGTGVNTEAFF. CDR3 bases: TGTGCCAGCAGCCAGGCTAAATCCCCCGGGACAGGGGTTAACACTGAAGCTTTCTTT.

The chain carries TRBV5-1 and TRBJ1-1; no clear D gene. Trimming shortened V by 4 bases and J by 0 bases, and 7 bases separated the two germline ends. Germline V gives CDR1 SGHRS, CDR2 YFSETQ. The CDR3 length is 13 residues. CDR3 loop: CASSRLLNTEAFF. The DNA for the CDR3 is TGCGCCAGCAGCCGGTTATTGAACACTGAAGCTTTCTTT.

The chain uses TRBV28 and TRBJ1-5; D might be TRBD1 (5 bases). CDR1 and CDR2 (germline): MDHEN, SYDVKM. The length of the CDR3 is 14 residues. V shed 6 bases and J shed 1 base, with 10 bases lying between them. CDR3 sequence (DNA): TGTGCCAGCAGATACTACAGGAGCAATCAGCCCCAGCATTTT. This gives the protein CASRYYRSNQPQHF.

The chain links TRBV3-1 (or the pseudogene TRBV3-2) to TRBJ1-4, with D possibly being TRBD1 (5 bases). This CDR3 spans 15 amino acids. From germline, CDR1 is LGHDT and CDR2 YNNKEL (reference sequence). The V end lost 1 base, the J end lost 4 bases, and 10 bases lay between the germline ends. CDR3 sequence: CASSQGGLLNEKLFF. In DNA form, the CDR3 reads TGTGCCAGCAGCCAAGGGGGCCTTCTTAATGAAAAACTGTTTTTT.

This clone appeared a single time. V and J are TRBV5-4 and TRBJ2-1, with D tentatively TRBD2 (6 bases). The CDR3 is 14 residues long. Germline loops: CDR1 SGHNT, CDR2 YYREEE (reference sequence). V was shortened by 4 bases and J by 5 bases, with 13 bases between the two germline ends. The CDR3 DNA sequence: TGTGCCAGCAGCCTGGAGACGGGAGACAATGAGCAGTTCTTC. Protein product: CASSLETGDNEQFF. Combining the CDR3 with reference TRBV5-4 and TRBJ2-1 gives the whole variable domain ETGVTQSPTHLIKTRGQQVTLRCSSQSGHNTVSWYQQALGQGPQFIFQYYREEENGRGNFPPRFSGLQFPNYSSELNVNALELDDSALYLCASSLETGDNEQFFGPGTRLTVL.

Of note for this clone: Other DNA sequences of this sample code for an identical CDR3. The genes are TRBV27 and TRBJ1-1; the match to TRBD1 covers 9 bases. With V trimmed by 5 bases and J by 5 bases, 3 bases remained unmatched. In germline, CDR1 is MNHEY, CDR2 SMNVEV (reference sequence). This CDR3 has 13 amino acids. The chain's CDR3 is CASSLGTGTEAFF. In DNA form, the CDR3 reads TGTGCCAGCAGTCTAGGGACAGGGACTGAAGCTTTCTTT.

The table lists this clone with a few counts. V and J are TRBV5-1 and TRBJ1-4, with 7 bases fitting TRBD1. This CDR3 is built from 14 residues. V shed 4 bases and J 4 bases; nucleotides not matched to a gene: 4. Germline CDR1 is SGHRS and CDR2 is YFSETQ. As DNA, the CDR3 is TGCGCCAGCAGCACGGGACAGAATAATGAAAAACTGTTTTTT. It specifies CASSTGQNNEKLFF.

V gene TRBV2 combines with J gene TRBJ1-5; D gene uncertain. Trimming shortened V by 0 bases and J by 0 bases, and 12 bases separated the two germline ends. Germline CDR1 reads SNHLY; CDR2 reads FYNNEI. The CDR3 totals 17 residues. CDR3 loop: CASSEAWADYSNQPQHF. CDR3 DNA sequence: TGTGCCAGCAGTGAAGCTTGGGCAGACTATAGCAATCAGCCCCAGCATTTT.

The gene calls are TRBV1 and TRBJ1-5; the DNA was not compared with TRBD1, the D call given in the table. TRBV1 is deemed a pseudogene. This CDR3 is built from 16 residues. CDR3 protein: CTSSPVKDRANQPQHF. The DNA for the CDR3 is TGCACCAGCAGCCCGGTTAAAGACAGAGCCAATCAGCCCCAGCATTTT.

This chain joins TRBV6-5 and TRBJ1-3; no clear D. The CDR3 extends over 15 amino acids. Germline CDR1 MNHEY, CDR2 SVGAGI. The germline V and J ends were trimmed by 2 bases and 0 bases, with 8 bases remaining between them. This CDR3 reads CASSYGQSSGNTIYF. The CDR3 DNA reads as TGTGCCAGCAGTTACGGGCAGTCCTCTGGAAACACCATATATTTT.

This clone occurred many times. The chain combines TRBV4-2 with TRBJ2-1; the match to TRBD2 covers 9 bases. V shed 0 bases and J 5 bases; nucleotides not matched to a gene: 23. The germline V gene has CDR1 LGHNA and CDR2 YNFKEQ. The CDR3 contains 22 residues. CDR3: CASSQDPRLSGRAPITHNEQFF. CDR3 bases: TGTGCCAGCAGCCAAGATCCCCGACTTAGCGGGAGAGCCCCAATCACACACAATGAGCAGTTCTTC.

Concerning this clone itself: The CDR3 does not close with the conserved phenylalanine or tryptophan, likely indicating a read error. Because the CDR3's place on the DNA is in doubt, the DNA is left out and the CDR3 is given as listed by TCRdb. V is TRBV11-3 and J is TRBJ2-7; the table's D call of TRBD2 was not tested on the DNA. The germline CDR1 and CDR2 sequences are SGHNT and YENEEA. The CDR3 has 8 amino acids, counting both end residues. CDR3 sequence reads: CASNRDSI.

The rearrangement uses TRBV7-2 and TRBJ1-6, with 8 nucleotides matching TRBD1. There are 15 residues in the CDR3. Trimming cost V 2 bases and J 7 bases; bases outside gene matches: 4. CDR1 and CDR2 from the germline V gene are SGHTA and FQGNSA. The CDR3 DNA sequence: TGTGCCAGCAGCTTAACAGGGGGAGGGAATTCACCCCTCCACTTT. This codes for CASSLTGGGNSPLHF. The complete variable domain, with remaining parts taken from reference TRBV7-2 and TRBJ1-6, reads GAGVSQSPSNKVTEKGKDVELRCDPISGHTALYWYRQSLGQGLEFLIYFQGNSAPDKSGLPSDRFSAERTGGSVSTLTIQRTQQEDSAVYLCASSLTGGGNSPLHFGNGTRLTVT.

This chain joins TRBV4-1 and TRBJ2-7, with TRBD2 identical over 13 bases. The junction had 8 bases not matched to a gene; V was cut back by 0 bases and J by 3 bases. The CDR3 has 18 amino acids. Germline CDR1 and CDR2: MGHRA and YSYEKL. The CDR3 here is CASSQEYRGLAGDYEQYF. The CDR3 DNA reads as TGCGCCAGCAGCCAAGAGTACCGAGGACTAGCGGGAGACTACGAGCAGTACTTC.

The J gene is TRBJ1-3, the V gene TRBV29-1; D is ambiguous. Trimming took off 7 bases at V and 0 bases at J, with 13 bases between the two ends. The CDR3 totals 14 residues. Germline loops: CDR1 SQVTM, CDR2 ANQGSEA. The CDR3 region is CSARPGNSGNTIYF. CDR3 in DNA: TGCAGCGCCCGCCCGGGAAACTCTGGAAACACCATATATTTT.

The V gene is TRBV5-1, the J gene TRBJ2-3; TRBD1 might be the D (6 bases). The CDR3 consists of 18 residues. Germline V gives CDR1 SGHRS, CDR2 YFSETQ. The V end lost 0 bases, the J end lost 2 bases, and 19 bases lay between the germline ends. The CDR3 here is CASSLARNRGISTDTQYF. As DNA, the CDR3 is TGCGCCAGCAGCTTGGCGCGTAATAGGGGGATTTCCACAGATACGCAGTATTTT.

The CDR3 DNA is TGTGCCAGCCAAGGGACTCCTAACACCGGGGAGCTGTTTTTT. Protein: CASQGTPNTGELFF. This chain joins TRBV7-2 and TRBJ2-2; weak D call: TRBD2 (6 bases). The CDR3 consists of 14 residues. V lost 8 bases, J lost 2 bases, and 12 bases lay in between. CDR1 is SGHTA, CDR2 FQGNSA, per germline. Full variable domain (remainder filled in from reference TRBV7-2 and TRBJ2-2): GAGVSQSPSNKVTEKGKDVELRCDPISGHTALYWYRQSLGQGLEFLIYFQGNSAPDKSGLPSDRFSAERTGGSVSTLTIQRTQQEDSAVYLCASQGTPNTGELFFGEGSRLTVL.

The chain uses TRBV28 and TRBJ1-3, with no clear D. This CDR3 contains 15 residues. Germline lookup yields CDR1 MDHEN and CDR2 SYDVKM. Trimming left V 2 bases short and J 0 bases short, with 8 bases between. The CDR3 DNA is TGTGCCAGCAGTTTAGGACTCACCTCTGGAAACACCATATATTTT. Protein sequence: CASSLGLTSGNTIYF.

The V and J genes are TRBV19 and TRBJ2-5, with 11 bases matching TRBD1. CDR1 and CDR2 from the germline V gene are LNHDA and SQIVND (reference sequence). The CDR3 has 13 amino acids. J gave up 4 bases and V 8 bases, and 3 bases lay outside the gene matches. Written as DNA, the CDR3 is TGTGCCAGTTCCGGGACAGGGGGAGAGACCCAGTACTTC. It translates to CASSGTGGETQYF.

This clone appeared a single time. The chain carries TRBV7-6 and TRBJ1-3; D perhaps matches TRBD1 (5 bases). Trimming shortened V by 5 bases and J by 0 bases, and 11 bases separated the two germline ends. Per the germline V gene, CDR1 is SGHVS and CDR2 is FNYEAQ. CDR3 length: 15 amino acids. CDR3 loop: CASSQTDNSGNTIYF. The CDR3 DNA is TGTGCCAGCAGCCAAACGGACAACTCTGGAAACACCATATATTTT.

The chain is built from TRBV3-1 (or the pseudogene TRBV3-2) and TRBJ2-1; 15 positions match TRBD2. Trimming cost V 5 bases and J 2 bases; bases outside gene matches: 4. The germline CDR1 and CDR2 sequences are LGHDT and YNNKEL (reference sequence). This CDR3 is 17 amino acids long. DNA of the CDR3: TGTGCCAGCAGCGGACTAGCGGGAGGGCGGACCTACAATGAGCAGTTCTTC. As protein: CASSGLAGGRTYNEQFF.

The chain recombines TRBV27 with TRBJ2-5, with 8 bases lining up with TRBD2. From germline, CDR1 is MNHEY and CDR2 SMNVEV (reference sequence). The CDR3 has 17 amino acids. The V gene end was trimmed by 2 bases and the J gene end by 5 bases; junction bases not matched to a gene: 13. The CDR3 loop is CASSLVGSTGGPETQYF. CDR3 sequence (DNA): TGTGCCAGCAGTTTAGTAGGTTCCACGGGGGGGCCGGAGACCCAGTACTTC.

The CDR3 DNA is TGCGCCAGCAGCGTGAACGTGGGCGCGGGAAATAATTCACCCCTCCACTTT. The encoded protein is CASSVNVGAGNNSPLHF. The V and J genes are TRBV5-1 and TRBJ1-6; D is unclear. The ends were cut back, 4 bases at V and 5 bases at J, with 19 bases in the middle. This CDR3 has 17 amino acids. The germline V gene has CDR1 SGHRS and CDR2 YFSETQ.

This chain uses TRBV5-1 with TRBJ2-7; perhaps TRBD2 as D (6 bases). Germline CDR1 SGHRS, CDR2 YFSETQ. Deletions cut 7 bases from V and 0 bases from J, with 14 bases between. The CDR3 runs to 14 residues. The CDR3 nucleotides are TGCGCCAGCGGCGGAGGGAGCGGCTCCTACGAGCAGTACTTC. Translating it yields CASGGGSGSYEQYF.

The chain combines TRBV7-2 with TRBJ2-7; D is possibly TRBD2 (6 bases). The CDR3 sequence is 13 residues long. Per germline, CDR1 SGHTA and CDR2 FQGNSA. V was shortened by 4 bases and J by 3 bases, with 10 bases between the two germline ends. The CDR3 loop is CASSWRVFYEQYF. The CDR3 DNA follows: TGTGCCAGCAGCTGGAGGGTTTTCTACGAGCAGTACTTC.

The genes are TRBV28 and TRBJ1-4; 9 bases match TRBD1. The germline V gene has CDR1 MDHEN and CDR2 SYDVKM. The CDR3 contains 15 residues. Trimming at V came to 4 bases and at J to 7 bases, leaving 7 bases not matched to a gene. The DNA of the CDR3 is TGTGCCAGCAGTTCGCCGGACAGGGGTACTGAAAAACTGTTTTTT. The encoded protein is CASSSPDRGTEKLFF.

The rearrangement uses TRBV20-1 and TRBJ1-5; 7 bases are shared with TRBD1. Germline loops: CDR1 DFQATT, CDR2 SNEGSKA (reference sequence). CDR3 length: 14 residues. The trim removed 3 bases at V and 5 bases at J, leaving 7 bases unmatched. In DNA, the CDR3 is TGCAGTGCTAGTCCCGAACAGGGGCATCAGCCCCAGCATTTT. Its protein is CSASPEQGHQPQHF.

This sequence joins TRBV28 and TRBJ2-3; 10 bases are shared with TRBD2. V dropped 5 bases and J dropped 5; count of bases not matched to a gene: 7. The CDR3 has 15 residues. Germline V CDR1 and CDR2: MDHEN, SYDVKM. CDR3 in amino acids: CASSPWKREGDTQYF. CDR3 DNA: TGTGCCAGCAGTCCCTGGAAGCGGGAGGGAGATACGCAGTATTTT.

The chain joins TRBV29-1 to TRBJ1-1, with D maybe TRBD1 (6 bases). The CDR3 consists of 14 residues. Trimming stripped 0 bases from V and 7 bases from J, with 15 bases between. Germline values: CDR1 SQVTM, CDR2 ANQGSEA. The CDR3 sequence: CSVEDHLGQFEAFF. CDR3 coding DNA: TGCAGCGTTGAAGATCACCTAGGACAGTTTGAAGCTTTCTTT.

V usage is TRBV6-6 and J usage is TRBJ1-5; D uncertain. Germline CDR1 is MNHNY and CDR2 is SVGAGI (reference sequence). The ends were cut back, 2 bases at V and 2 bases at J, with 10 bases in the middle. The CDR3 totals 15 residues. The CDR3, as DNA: TGTGCCAGCAGTTACGAGTCAGCGCGCAATCAGCCCCAGCATTTT. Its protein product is CASSYESARNQPQHF.